This TCR beta chain was profiled in a study of regulatory T cells in long-lasting Graves disease. Across the study: Freshly diagnosed Graves' patients had used antithyroid drugs for under 3 months.

The TCR beta library used iRepertoire HTBI primers with Arm-PCR amplification of CDR3. TCRdb processed the multiplex PCR reads anew with MiXCR; each CDR3 protein has one entry. The sample includes 400,000 to 450,000 distinct CDR3 sequences, over 15% of them seen just once. The sample holds many counts of this clonotype. Time point of the sample: newly diagnosed GD, antithyroid drugs for less than 3 months. PBMC RNA served as the TCR library source. All patients originated from an endocrinology department located in Xi'an, China. Germline V gene lookup returns CDR1 MNHNS and CDR2 SASEGT. This CDR3 region has 13 residues. The germline V and J ends were trimmed by 3 bases and 5 bases, with 10 bases remaining between them. The same specimen was also included in a second study, on T cells in Graves' hyperthyroidism and ophthalmopathy.

V is TRBV6-1 and J is TRBJ2-5, with D perhaps given as TRBD1 or TRBD2 (6 bases each). This TCR was sampled from a woman in her thirties with Graves disease. The source was peripheral blood mononuclear cells (PBMCs), collected at new diagnosis, from a patient treated with antithyroid drugs. The chain's CDR3 is CASSDRGGETQYF. The DNA for the CDR3 is TGTGCCAGCAGTGACAGGGGAGGCGAGACCCAGTACTTC.